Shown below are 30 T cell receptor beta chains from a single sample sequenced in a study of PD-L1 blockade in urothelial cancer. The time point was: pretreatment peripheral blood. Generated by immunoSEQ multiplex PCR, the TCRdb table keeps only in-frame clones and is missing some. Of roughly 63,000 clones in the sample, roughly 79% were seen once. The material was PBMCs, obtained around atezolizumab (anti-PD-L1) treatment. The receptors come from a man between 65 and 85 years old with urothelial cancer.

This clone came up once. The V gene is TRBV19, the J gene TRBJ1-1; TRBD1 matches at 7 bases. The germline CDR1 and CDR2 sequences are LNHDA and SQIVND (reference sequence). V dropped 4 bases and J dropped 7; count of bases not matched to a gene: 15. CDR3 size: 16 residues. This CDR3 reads CASSSASGGLVNEAFF. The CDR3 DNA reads TGTGCCAGTAGTAGCGCCTCAGGGGGGTTGGTTAATGAAGCTTTCTTT.

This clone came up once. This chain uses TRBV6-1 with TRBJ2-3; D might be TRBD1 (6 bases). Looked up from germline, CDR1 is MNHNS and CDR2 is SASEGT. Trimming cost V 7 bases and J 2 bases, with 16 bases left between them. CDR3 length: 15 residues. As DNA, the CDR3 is TGTGCCAGCATGTCCCGGGACACAATCACAGATACGCAGTATTTT. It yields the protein CASMSRDTITDTQYF.

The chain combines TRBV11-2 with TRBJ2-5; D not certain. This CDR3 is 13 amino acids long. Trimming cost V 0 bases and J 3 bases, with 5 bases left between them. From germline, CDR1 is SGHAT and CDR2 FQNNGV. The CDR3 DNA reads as TGTGCCAGCAGCTTAGAACTGGAAGAGACCCAGTACTTC. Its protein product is CASSLELEETQYF.

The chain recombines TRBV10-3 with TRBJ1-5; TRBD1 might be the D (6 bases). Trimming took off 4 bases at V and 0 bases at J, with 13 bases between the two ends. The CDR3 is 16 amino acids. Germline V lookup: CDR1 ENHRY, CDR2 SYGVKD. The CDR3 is CAISAGGESSNQPQHF. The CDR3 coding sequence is TGTGCCATCAGTGCGGGGGGCGAGTCTAGCAATCAGCCCCAGCATTTT.

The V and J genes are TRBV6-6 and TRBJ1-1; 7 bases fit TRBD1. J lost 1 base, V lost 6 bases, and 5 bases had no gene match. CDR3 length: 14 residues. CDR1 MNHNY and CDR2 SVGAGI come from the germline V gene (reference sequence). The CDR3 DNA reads TGTGCCAGCAGACAGGGGCAGCCGAACACTGAAGCTTTCTTT. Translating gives CASRQGQPNTEAFF.

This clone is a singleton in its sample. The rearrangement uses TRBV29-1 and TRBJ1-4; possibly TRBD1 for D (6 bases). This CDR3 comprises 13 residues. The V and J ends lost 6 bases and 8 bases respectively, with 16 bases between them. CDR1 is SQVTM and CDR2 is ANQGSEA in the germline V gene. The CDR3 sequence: CSVPGPRGEKLFF. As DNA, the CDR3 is TGCAGCGTACCTGGACCGAGGGGGGAAAAACTGTTTTTT. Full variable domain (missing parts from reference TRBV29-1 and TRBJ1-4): SAVISQKPSRDICQRGTSLTIQCQVDSQVTMMFWYRQQPGQSLTLIATANQGSEATYESGFVIDKFPISRPNLTFSTLTVSNMSPEDSSIYLCSVPGPRGEKLFFGSGTQLSVL.

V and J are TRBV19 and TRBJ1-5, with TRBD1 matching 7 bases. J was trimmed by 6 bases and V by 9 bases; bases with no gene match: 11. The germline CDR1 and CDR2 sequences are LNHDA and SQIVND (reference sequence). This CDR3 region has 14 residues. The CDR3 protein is CASRTGAVTQPQHF. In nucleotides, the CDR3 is TGTGCCAGCCGTACAGGGGCCGTCACTCAGCCCCAGCATTTT.

CDR3 bases: TGTGCCAGCAGCTTAGACAGTTTGAACTATGGCTACACCTTC. Translated, it gives CASSLDSLNYGYTF. The rearrangement links TRBV7-8 to TRBJ1-2, with D hard to call. V was pared by 1 base and J by 2 bases, with 8 bases between. CDR3 size: 14 residues. Germline values: CDR1 SGHVS, CDR2 FQNEAQ.

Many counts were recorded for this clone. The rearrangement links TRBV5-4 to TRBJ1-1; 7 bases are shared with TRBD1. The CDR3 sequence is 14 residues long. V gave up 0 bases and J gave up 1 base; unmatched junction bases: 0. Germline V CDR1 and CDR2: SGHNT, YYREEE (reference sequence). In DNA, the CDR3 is TGTGCCAGCAGCTTGGACAGGGGGAACACTGAAGCTTTCTTT. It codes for CASSLDRGNTEAFF.

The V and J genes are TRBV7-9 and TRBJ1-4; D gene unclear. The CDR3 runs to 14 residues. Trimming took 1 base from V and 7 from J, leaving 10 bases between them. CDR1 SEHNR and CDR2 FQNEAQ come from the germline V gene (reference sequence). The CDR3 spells CASSLVAGGEKLFF. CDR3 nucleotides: TGTGCCAGCAGCTTAGTTGCGGGTGGTGAAAAACTGTTTTTT.

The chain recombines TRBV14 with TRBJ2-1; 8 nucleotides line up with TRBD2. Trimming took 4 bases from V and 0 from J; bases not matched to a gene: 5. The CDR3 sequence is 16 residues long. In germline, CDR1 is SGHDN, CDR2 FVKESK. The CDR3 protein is CASSRLAQSSYNEQFF. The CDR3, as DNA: TGTGCCAGCAGCCGACTAGCGCAAAGCTCCTACAATGAGCAGTTCTTC. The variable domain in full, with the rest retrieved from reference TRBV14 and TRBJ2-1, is EAGVTQFPSHSVIEKGQTVTLRCDPISGHDNLYWYRRVMGKEIKFLLHFVKESKQDESGMPNNRFLAERTGGTYSTLKVQPAELEDSGVYFCASSRLAQSSYNEQFFGPGTRLTVL.

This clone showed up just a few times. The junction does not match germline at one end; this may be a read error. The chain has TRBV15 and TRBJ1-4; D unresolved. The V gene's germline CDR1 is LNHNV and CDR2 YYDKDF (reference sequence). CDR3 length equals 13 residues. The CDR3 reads CATSSVSGVGVVF. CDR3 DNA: TGTGCCACCAGCAGTGTGTCTGGTGTCGGGGTTGTTTTT.

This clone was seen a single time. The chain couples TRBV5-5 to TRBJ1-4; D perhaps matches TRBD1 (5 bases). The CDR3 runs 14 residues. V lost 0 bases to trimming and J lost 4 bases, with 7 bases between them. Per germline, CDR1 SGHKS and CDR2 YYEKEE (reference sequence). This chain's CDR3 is CASSLEGNNEKLFF. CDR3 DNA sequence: TGTGCCAGCAGCTTGGAGGGGAATAATGAAAAACTGTTTTTT.

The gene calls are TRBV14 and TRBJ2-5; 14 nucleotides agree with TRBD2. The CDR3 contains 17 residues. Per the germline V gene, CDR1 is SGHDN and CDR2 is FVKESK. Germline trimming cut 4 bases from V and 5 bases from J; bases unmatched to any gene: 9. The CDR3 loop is CASSPMGLAGAGETQYF. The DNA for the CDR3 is TGTGCCAGCAGCCCCATGGGACTAGCGGGAGCTGGGGAGACCCAGTACTTC.

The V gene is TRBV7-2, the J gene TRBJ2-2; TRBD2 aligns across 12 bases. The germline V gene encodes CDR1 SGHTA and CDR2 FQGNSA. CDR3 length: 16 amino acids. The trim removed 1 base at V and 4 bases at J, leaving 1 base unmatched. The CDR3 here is CASSLGLAGVTGELFF. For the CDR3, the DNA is TGTGCCAGCAGCTTAGGACTAGCGGGAGTCACCGGGGAGCTGTTTTTT.

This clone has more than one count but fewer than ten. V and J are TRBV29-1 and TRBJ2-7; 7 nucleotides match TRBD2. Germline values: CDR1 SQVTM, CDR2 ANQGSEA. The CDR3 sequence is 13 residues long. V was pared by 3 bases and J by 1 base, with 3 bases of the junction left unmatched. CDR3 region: CSVEGLRSYEQYF. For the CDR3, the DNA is TGCAGCGTTGAGGGACTACGTTCCTACGAGCAGTACTTC.

DNA of the CDR3: TGTGCCAGCAGCCAAGCCACCTTGGGACAGCCGCAAGAGACCCAGTACTTC. Residues: CASSQATLGQPQETQYF. This chain connects TRBV5-4 to TRBJ2-5; 7 nucleotides agree with TRBD1. This CDR3 has 17 amino acids. Germline V lookup: CDR1 SGHNT, CDR2 YYREEE (reference sequence). V trimming: 4 bases; J trimming: 2 bases; junction bases outside the gene matches: 14.

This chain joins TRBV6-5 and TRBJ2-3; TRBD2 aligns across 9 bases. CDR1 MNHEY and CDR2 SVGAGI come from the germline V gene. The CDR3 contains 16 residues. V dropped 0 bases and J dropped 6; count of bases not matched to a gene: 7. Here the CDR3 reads CASSYSRGGTGDTQYF. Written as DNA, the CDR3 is TGTGCCAGCAGTTACTCGCGGGGGGGAACCGGGGATACGCAGTATTTT.

CDR3 region: CASSQASENYGYTF. The CDR3 coding sequence is TGCGCCAGCAGCCAAGCGTCGGAGAACTATGGCTACACCTTC. The chain recombines TRBV4-1 with TRBJ1-2; no definite D call. V was shortened by 1 base and J by 2 bases, with 8 bases between the two germline ends. The CDR3 has 14 residues. Germline V gene data show CDR1 as MGHRA and CDR2 as YSYEKL.

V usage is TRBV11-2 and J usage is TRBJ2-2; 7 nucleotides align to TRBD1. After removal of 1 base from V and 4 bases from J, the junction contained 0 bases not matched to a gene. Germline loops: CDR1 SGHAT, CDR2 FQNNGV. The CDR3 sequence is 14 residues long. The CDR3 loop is CASSLGQGTGELFF. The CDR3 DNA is TGTGCCAGCAGCTTAGGACAGGGCACCGGGGAGCTGTTTTTT. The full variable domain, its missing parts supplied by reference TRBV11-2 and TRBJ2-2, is EAGVAQSPRYKIIEKRQSVAFWCNPISGHATLYWYQQILGQGPKLLIQFQNNGVVDDSQLPKDRFSAERLKGVDSTLKIQPAKLEDSAVYLCASSLGQGTGELFFGEGSRLTVL.

The CDR3 is CASSPGQSVNYGYTF. CDR3 DNA: TGTGCCAGCAGTCCGGGACAGTCCGTAAACTATGGCTACACCTTC. The V and J genes are TRBV6-1 and TRBJ1-2; 7 bases are shared with TRBD1. After removal of 5 bases from V and 2 bases from J, the junction contained 8 bases not matched to a gene. The germline gives CDR1 MNHNS, CDR2 SASEGT. The CDR3 contains 15 residues.

In DNA, the CDR3 is TGTGCCAGTAGTCGTGGGACCGGACAGGGGGGCACAGATACGCAGTATTTT. Protein sequence: CASSRGTGQGGTDTQYF. The rearrangement uses TRBV19 and TRBJ2-3; 10 nucleotides agree with TRBD1. The V and J ends lost 5 bases and 1 base, in that order; junction bases with no gene match: 9. Germline CDR1 reads LNHDA; CDR2 reads SQIVND (reference sequence). The CDR3 covers 17 residues.

The CDR3 here is CASSEGLEDTQYF. In nucleotides, the CDR3 is TGTGCCAGCAGTGAAGGACTAGAGGATACGCAGTATTTT. The rearrangement joins TRBV2 to TRBJ2-3, with a weak D call TRBD2 (6 bases). The CDR3 has 13 amino acids. CDR1 is SNHLY and CDR2 is FYNNEI in the germline V gene. V shed 1 base and J shed 6 bases, with 8 bases lying between them.

DNA of the CDR3: TGCGCCAGCAGCGCTACAGGGACCAACTACGAGCAGTACTTC. Translation: CASSATGTNYEQYF. This chain joins TRBV5-1 and TRBJ2-7, with D possibly matching TRBD1 (6 bases). CDR1 SGHRS and CDR2 YFSETQ come from the germline V gene. Between the trimmed V and J ends, which lost 4 bases and 3 bases, there was a span of 14 bases. The CDR3 is 14 residues long.

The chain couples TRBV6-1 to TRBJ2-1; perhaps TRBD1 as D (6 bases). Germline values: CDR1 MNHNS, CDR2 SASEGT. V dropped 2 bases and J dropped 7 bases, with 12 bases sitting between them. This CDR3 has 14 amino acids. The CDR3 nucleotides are TGTGCCAGCAGTGAAAGGGGACAAAAGAATGAGCAGTTCTTC. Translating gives CASSERGQKNEQFF.

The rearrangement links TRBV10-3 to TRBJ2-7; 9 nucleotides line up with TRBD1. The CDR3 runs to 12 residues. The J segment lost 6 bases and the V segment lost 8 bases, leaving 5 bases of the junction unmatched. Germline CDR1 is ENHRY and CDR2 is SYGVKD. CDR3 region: CAIQTGGFEQYF. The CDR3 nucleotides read TGTGCCATCCAAACAGGGGGCTTCGAGCAGTACTTC.

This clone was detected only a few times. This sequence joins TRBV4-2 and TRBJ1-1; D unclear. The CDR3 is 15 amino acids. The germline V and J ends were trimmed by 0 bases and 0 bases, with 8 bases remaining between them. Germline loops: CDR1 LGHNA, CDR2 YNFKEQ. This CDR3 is CASSQERRLNTEAFF. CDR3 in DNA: TGTGCCAGCAGCCAAGAAAGGCGGCTGAACACTGAAGCTTTCTTT.

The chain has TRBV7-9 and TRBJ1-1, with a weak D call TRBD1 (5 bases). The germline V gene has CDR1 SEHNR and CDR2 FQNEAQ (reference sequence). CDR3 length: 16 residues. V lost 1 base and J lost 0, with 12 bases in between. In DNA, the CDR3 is TGTGCCAGCAGCTTAGGGCCAGGGCGGTTGAACACTGAAGCTTTCTTT. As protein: CASSLGPGRLNTEAFF.

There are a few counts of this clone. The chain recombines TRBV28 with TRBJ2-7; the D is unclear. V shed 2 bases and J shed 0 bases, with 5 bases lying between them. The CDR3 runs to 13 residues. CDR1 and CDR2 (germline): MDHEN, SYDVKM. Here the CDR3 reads CASSLLSSYEQYF. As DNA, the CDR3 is TGTGCCAGCAGTTTACTCAGCTCCTACGAGCAGTACTTC.

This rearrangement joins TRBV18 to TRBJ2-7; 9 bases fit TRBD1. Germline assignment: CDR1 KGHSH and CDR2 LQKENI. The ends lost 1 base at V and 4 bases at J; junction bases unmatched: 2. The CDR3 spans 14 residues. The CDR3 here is CASSPRTGAYEQYF. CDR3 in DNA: TGTGCCAGCTCACCACGGACAGGGGCTTACGAGCAGTACTTC.